A selection of T cell receptor beta chains follows, all from one sample in a study of blood T cell repertoires in COVID-19. Profiling relied on immunoSEQ multiplex PCR, and the TCRdb table lists in-frame clones only, not all of them. Of 120,000 to 150,000 clones listed, roughly 86% are singletons. Material: peripheral blood. The receptor set was obtained from a man in his forties or fifties with active or convalescent COVID-19. Each CDR3 is given with its conserved first and last residue. The D gene is left open where the match is weak. Size values are once, few and many counts, or a class for expanded clones, and some rows have none.

clone_size	v_call	j_call	d_call	cdr3_aa	cdr3_nt
NA	TRBV30	TRBJ2-1	NA	CAQARGSSYNEQFF	TGTGCCCAGGCGAGGGGGAGCTCCTACAATGAGCAGTTCTTC
NA	TRBV9	TRBJ1-1	NA	CASSVAAQMRTEAFF	TGTGCCAGCAGCGTAGCGGCACAGATGAGAACTGAAGCTTTCTTT
NA	TRBV29-1	TRBJ2-5	TRBD1	CSGGQLQETQYF	TGCAGCGGGGGACAGCTACAAGAGACCCAGTACTTC
NA	TRBV28	TRBJ1-4	TRBD1	CASSLGQGARKLFF	TGTGCCAGCAGTTTAGGACAGGGGGCGAGAAAACTGTTTTTT
NA	TRBV5-1	TRBJ2-3	TRBD1	CASSFRGTGRADTQYF	TGCGCCAGCAGCTTTAGGGGGACAGGGCGGGCAGATACGCAGTATTTT
NA	TRBV13	TRBJ2-7	NA	CASSSGAGQAYSYEQYF	TGTGCCAGCAGCTCCGGAGCGGGACAGGCCTACTCCTACGAGCAGTACTTC
few	TRBV28	TRBJ1-3	NA	CASSLRPGRSGNTIYF	TGTGCCAGCAGTTTAAGGCCGGGTCGCTCTGGAAACACCATATATTTT
NA	TRBV6-5	TRBJ2-1	TRBD1	CASSYPGTGVNEQFF	TGTGCCAGCAGTTACCCCGGGACAGGGGTTAATGAGCAGTTCTTC
NA	TRBV4-1	TRBJ1-2	NA	CASSPQQSSSYGYTF	TGCGCCAGCAGCCCCCAACAATCTTCTAGCTATGGCTACACCTTC
NA	TRBV12-3/TRBV12-4	TRBJ2-1	NA	CASSSYNEQFF	TGTGCCAGCAGTTCGTACAATGAGCAGTTCTTC
NA	TRBV5-4	TRBJ2-3	TRBD2	CASSLEGSGRATDTQYF	TGTGCCAGCAGCTTGGAGGGTAGCGGGAGGGCCACAGATACGCAGTATTTT
NA	TRBV18	TRBJ1-5	NA	CASSQDSINQPQHF	TGTGCCAGCTCTCAGGACAGCATCAATCAGCCCCAGCATTTT
NA	TRBV13	TRBJ2-1	TRBD1	CASSLDRGNEQFF	TGTGCCAGCAGCTTAGACAGGGGGAATGAGCAGTTCTTC
few	TRBV18	TRBJ2-5	NA	CASSPPNQVEETQYF	TGTGCCAGCTCACCACCGAATCAGGTAGAAGAGACCCAGTACTTC
NA	TRBV28	TRBJ1-1	NA	CASSLPGTEAFF	TGTGCCAGCAGTTTACCAGGAACTGAAGCTTTCTTT
once	TRBV9	TRBJ1-3	NA	CASSVEGRGGNTIYF	TGTGCCAGCAGCGTAGAGGGCAGGGGTGGAAACACCATATATTTT
NA	TRBV19	TRBJ1-5	NA	CASSIESRQPQHF	TGTGCCAGTAGTATAGAATCTCGGCAGCCCCAGCATTTT
NA	TRBV5-1	TRBJ2-3	TRBD2	CASSPSLAGGGTDTQYF	TGCGCCAGCAGCCCGTCGTTAGCGGGAGGAGGGACAGATACGCAGTATTTT
NA	TRBV7-9	TRBJ2-7	TRBD2	CASSLTTSGSNPYEQYF	TGTGCCAGCAGCTTAACGACTAGCGGGAGTAATCCCTACGAGCAGTACTTC
NA	TRBV28	TRBJ1-2	TRBD1	CASRTGVANYGYTF	TGTGCCAGCAGGACAGGGGTCGCTAACTATGGCTACACCTTC
NA	TRBV12-5	TRBJ2-1	TRBD2	CASGLVQKLTSGSSYNEQFF	TGTGCTAGTGGTTTGGTACAAAAGTTAACTAGCGGGAGCTCCTACAATGAGCAGTTCTTC
NA	TRBV7-9	TRBJ1-1	NA	CASSPRVNTEAFF	TGTGCCAGCAGCCCCCGAGTGAACACTGAAGCTTTCTTT
NA	TRBV5-1	TRBJ2-7	TRBD2	CASSFVASGNYEQYF	TGCGCCAGCAGCTTTGTGGCTAGCGGGAACTACGAGCAGTACTTC
NA	TRBV7-9	TRBJ2-7	TRBD2	CASSRYVAGNFGYEQYF	TGTGCCAGCAGTCGGTACGTAGCGGGAAACTTCGGCTACGAGCAGTACTTC
NA	TRBV27	TRBJ2-1	NA	CASSPRGYSYNEQFF	TGTGCCAGCAGCCCCCGGGGATACTCCTACAATGAGCAGTTCTTC
few	TRBV6-6	TRBJ1-2	TRBD1	CASSRGQGANYGYTF	TGTGCCAGCAGTCGCGGACAGGGAGCTAACTATGGCTACACCTTC
NA	TRBV28	TRBJ2-4	TRBD2	CASSLTSGRGGAKNIQYF	TGTGCCAGCAGTTTGACTAGCGGGAGAGGGGGAGCCAAAAACATTCAGTACTTC
NA	TRBV6-5	TRBJ2-5	TRBD2	CASSYSVGGRETQYF	TGTGCCAGCAGTTACTCGGTGGGAGGGAGGGAGACCCAGTACTTC
NA	TRBV28	TRBJ2-1	NA	CASSRLVYEQFF	TGTGCCAGCAGTCGACTAGTCTATGAGCAGTTCTTC
NA	TRBV18	TRBJ2-3	TRBD2	CASSMTSGRGPDTQYF	TGTGCCAGCTCAATGACTAGCGGGAGGGGCCCAGATACGCAGTATTTT
NA	TRBV18	TRBJ2-7	NA	CASSPGGLPYEQYF	TGTGCCAGCTCACCAGGCGGACTTCCCTACGAGCAGTACTTC
NA	TRBV28	TRBJ2-7	TRBD2	CASSVRTSGRYEQYF	TGTGCCAGCAGTGTTCGGACTAGCGGGAGGTACGAGCAGTACTTC
NA	TRBV5-1	TRBJ1-2	NA	CASSLGWANGYTF	TGCGCCAGCAGCCTCGGTTGGGCGAATGGCTACACCTTC